The clone carrying this TCR beta chain was detected many times. The data are from a study of T-cell reconstitution after alpha-beta-depleted transplantation in children. Preparation of the TCRbeta library involved a method that used unique molecular identifiers. TCRdb re-analysed the PCR reads in MiXCR, keeping a single row per CDR3 protein. Here the sample spans 15,000 to 20,000 distinct CDR3 sequences, around 7.7% being singletons. V was cut by 0 bases and J by 8 bases, with 8 bases left in between. The CDR3 length is 12 residues. CDR1 and CDR2 (germline): DFQATT, SNEGSKA (reference sequence). Sequences were derived from PBMCs, mostly from graft donor cells, sampled 60 days after TCRalphabeta/CD19-depleted stem cell transplant. J is TRBJ1-5 and V is TRBV20-1; D is unclear. This sequence was found in a boy younger than two who had a stem cell transplant for Wiskott-Aldrich syndrome, so the T cells may come from the graft donor. In nucleotides, the CDR3 is TGCAGTGCTAGAGAGGGGAAAGAGCCCCAGCATTTT. Translation gives CSAREGKEPQHF.